This TCR beta chain was obtained from a study of T cell responses to AZD1222 COVID-19 vaccine. Study-level results: Spike-specific TCR breadth and depth rose after two AZD1222 doses. Donors were chiefly white British, with a greater number of females, and clonal diversity was perhaps underestimated. Nearly half of unique spike-specific TCRs reportedly avoided B.1.351 and B.1.1.7 mutated regions. Along spike, vaccine-associated CD4 TCRs were found throughout, with dominance at 160-218 and 743-854.

A word on this clone: Its antigen is as yet unknown.

The table came from immunoSEQ multiplex PCR; TCRdb's copy has only in-frame clones and leaves some out. The sample has under 130,000 clones, approximately 87% seen once. Material: peripheral blood, obtained on day 0 of AZD1222 vaccination. This receptor was obtained from an adult in good health.

The CDR3 here is CASSQWSSNQPQHF. The CDR3 DNA reads as TGCGCCAGCAGTCAATGGAGTAGCAATCAGCCCCAGCATTTT. The rearrangement joins TRBV23-1 to TRBJ1-5; no clear D. TRBV23-1 is an ORF; its function is uncertain. The CDR3 is 14 residues long. Trimming removed 1 base at V and 0 bases at J, with 4 bases between.